This T cell receptor beta chain stems from a study of technical replicates of blood from several donors. Some clones are missing from TCRdb's copy, which holds only in-frame ones; the method was immunoSEQ multiplex PCR. The table lists 55,000 to 75,000 clones, 90% to 95% of them singletons. Germline V gene sequence: CDR1 LNHDA, CDR2 SQIVND (reference sequence). This CDR3 is built from 11 residues. The V segment lost 5 bases and the J segment 13 bases; nucleotides outside the gene matches: 5. The rearrangement links TRBV19 to TRBJ2-1; 7 nucleotides match TRBD1. The sequence came from a human donor in good health. Some clones in this sample may be carry-over from other donors' samples. The sample was PBMCs. DNA for the CDR3: TGTGCCAGTAGTCATGACAGGGTACAGTTCTTC. Translated, it gives CASSHDRVQFF.